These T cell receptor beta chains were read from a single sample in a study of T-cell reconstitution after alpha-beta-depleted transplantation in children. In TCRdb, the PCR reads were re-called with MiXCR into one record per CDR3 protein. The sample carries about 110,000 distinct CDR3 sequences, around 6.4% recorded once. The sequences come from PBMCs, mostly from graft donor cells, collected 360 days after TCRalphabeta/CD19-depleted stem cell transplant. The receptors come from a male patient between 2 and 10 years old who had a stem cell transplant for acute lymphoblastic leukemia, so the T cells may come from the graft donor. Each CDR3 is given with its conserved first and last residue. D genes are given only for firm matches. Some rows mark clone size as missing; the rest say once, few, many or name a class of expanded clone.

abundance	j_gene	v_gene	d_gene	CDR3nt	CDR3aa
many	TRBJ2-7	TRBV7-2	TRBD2	TGTGCCAGCAGCTCCCGTGCGGGGGTCTTCTCCTACGAGCAGTACTTC	CASSSRAGVFSYEQYF
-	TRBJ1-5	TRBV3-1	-	TGTGCCAGCAGCCCCACGTCTGGTAATCAGCCCCAGCATTTT	CASSPTSGNQPQHF
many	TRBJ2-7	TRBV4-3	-	TGCGCCAGCAGCCAAGGAGTTCAGGGGAAGCAGTACTTC	CASSQGVQGKQYF
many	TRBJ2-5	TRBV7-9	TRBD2	TGTGCCAGCAGCTTAGCTAGCGGGGTTGAGACCCAGTACTTC	CASSLASGVETQYF
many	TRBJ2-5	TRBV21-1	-	TGTGCCAGCAGCAACCTTAGGACAGGGTGGGAGACCCAGTACTTC	CASSNLRTGWETQYF
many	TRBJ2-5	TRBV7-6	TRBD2	TGTGCCAGCAGCTTATCCTGGACTAGGGAGCAAGAGACCCAGTACTTC	CASSLSWTREQETQYF
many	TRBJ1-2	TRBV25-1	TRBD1	TGTGCCAGCAGTGAAAACGGGGACAGGGGGCGGAACTATGGCTACACCTTC	CASSENGDRGRNYGYTF
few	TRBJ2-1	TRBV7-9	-	TGTGCCAGCAGCTCGCGAATTATCTGGAATGAGCAGTTCTTC	CASSSRIIWNEQFF
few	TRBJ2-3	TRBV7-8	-	TGTGCCAGCAGCTCTTGGAGTTCAGACGGCGAACCTAGCACAGATACGCAGTATTTT	CASSSWSSDGEPSTDTQYF
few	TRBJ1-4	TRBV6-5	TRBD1	TGTGCCAGCAGTTACTCGGGGACAGGGTATGAAAAACTGTTTTTT	CASSYSGTGYEKLFF
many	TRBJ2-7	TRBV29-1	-	TGCAGCGTCTTGGGACTTCTGCTCTCCTACGAGCAGTACTTC	CSVLGLLLSYEQYF
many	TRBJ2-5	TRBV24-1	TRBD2	TGTGCCACCAGTGATAACCAACTAGCGGGAGACCGGAAGACCCAGTACTTC	CATSDNQLAGDRKTQYF
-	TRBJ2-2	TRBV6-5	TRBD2	TGTGCCAGCAGTTACCTCGGGGGAGGGTTGAACACCGGGGAGCTGTTTTTT	CASSYLGGGLNTGELFF
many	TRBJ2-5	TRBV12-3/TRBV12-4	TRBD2	TGTGCCAGCAGCGGACTAGCGGGGGAGGAGACCCAGTACTTC	CASSGLAGEETQYF
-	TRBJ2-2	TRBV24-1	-	TGTGCCACCAGTGACCTGACCGATATCCAGAACACCGGGGAGCTGTTTTTT	CATSDLTDIQNTGELFF
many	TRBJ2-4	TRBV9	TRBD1	TGTGCCAGCAACTCCGGGACAGGAAAAAACATTCAGTACTTC	CASNSGTGKNIQYF
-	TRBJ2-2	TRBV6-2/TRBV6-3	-	TGTGCCAGCAAAACCCCACACTACACCGGGGAGCTGTTTTTT	CASKTPHYTGELFF
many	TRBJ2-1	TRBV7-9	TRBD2	TGTGCCAGCAGCCCTCGGCGGGGGGGTTACAATGAGCAGTTCTTC	CASSPRRGGYNEQFF
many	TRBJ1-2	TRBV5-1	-	TGCGCCAGCAGCTCAGACAGAAGAGGCTACACCTTC	CASSSDRRGYTF
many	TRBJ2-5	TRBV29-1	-	TGCAGCGTCCTACAGGAGACCCAGTACTTC	CSVLQETQYF
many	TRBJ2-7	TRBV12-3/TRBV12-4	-	TGTGCCAGCAGCCCCGCGGGGCCATACGAGCAGTACTTC	CASSPAGPYEQYF
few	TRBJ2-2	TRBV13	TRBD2	TGTGCCAGCAGAAGCGGGGGCACCGGGGAGCTGTTTTTT	CASRSGGTGELFF
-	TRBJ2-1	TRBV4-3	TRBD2	TGCGCCAGCAGCCAAGATAGGTGGGCTAGCGGGGGAGTTTTGAGTAATGAGCAGTTCTTC	CASSQDRWASGGVLSNEQFF
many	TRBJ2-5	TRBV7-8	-	TGTGCCAGCAGCTTAATGGCGGTGGAGACCCAGTACTTC	CASSLMAVETQYF
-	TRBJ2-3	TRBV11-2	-	TGTGCCAGCAGCTGGGACTTCACAGATACGCAGTATTTT	CASSWDFTDTQYF
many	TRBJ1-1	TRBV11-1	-	TGTGCCAGCAGGATTAACAGGGATAGGGCTGAAGCTTTCTTT	CASRINRDRAEAFF
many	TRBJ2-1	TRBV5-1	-	TGCGCCAGCAGCTATCCGGGGGGCCACAATGAGCAGTTCTTC	CASSYPGGHNEQFF
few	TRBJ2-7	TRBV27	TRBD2	TGTGCCAGCAGTTCTCGCGGGAGCGGAACTTACGAGCAGTACTTC	CASSSRGSGTYEQYF
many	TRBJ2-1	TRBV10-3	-	TGTGCCACCCCGGGGAGACACAATGAGCAGTTCTTC	CATPGRHNEQFF
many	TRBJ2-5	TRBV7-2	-	TGTGCCAGCAGCTTAGGGCGGACAAAGGGGGTAGAGACCCAGTACTTC	CASSLGRTKGVETQYF
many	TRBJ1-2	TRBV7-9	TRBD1	TGTGCCAGCAGCTCCGAGACAGGGACATGGAACTATGGCTACACCTTC	CASSSETGTWNYGYTF
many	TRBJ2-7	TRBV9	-	TGTGCCAGCAGCGTAGCAGCAGGAAACTACGAGCAGTACTTC	CASSVAAGNYEQYF
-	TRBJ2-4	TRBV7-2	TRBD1	TGTGCCAGCAGCCAACAGGGGGGAGCCAAAAACATTCAGTACTTC	CASSQQGGAKNIQYF
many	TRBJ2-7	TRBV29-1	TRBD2	TGCAGCGTTGAAGCCGGGACTAGCGGGAGGGTGGAGCAGTACTTC	CSVEAGTSGRVEQYF
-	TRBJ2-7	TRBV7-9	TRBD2	TGTGCCAGCAGGGGTAGCGGGATCGGGGGGGAGCAGTACTTC	CASRGSGIGGEQYF
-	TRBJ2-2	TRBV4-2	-	TGTGCCAGCAGCCAAGATCTAGTGTGGGATTTTAGTGGCGGGGAGCTGTTTTTT	CASSQDLVWDFSGGELFF
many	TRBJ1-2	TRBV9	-	TGTGCCAGCAGCGAGGGGGGGGCCTATGGCTACACCTTC	CASSEGGAYGYTF
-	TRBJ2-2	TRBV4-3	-	TGCGCCAGCAGCCAATTGGGGACACCCACCGGGGAGCTGTTTTTT	CASSQLGTPTGELFF
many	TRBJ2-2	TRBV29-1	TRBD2	TGCAGCGTTGAAGGGGGACTAGCGGGTCTAGACGGGGAGCTGTTTTTT	CSVEGGLAGLDGELFF
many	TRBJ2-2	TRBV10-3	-	TGTGCCATCAGTGAGATCGGGAAAACCGGGGAGCTGTTTTTT	CAISEIGKTGELFF
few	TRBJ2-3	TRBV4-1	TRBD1	TGCGCCAGCAGCCAAGAAGGGGGCAAGGGAGATACGCAGTATTTT	CASSQEGGKGDTQYF
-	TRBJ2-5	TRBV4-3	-	TGCGCCAGCAGTCGCGACCGGGAAGGGCAAGAGACCCAGTACTTC	CASSRDREGQETQYF